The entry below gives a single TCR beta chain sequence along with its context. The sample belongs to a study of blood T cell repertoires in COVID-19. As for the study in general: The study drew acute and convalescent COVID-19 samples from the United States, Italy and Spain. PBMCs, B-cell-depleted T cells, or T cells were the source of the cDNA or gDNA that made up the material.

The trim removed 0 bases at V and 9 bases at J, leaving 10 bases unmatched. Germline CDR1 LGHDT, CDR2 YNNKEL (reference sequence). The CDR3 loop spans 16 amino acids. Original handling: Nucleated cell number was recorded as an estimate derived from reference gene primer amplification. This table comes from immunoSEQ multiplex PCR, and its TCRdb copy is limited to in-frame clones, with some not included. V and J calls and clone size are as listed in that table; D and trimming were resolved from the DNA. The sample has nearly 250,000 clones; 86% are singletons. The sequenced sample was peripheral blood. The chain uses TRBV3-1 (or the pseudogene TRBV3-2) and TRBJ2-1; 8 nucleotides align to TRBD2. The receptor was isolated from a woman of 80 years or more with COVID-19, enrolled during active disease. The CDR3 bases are TGTGCCAGCAGCCAAGACGAGCGGGGGCCTAGGTCTGAGCAGTTCTTC. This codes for CASSQDERGPRSEQFF.